What follows is one T cell receptor (beta chain) and its context. Produced via immunoSEQ multiplex PCR; TCRdb's table is partial and in-frame only. The data contain approximately 18,000 clones, about 82% of them singletons. These data originate in a study of OX40 agonist ivuxolimab in advanced cancers. Germline lookup yields CDR1 SSHAT and CDR2 FNYEAQ (reference sequence). With 4 bases removed from V and 4 bases from J, the gap between germline ends came to 16 bases. The CDR3 has 15 amino acids. The chain employs TRBV7-7 and TRBJ2-5, with D perhaps matching TRBD1 (6 bases). Sequencing used CD4+ or CD8+ T cells sorted from blood, obtained in a trial of the OX40 agonist ivuxolimab. The receptor was derived from an adult with an advanced solid tumor such as melanoma, head and neck, liver or kidney cancer. CDR3: CASSSYLQGLETQYF. CDR3 nucleotides: TGTGCCAGCAGCTCCTACCTCCAGGGGCTAGAGACCCAGTACTTC.